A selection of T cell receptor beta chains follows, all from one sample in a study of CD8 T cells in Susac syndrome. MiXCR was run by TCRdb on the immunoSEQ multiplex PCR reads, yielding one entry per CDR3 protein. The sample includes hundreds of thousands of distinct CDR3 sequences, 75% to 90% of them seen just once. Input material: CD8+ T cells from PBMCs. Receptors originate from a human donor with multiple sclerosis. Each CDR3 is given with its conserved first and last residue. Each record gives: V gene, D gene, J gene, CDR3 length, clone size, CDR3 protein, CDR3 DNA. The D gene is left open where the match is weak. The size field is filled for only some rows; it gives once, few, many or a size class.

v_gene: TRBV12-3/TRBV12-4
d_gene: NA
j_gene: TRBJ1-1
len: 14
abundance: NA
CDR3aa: CASSLAGTDPEAFF
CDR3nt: TGTGCCAGCAGTTTAGCCGGGACGGACCCTGAAGCTTTCTTT

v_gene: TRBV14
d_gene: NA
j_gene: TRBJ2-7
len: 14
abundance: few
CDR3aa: CASSPGPWQPEQYF
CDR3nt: TGTGCCAGCAGCCCAGGTCCCTGGCAACCCGAGCAGTACTTC

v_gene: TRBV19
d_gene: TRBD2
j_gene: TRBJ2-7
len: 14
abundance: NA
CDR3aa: CATGSGTSDYEQYF
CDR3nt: TGTGCCACCGGCTCCGGGACTAGCGACTACGAGCAGTACTTC

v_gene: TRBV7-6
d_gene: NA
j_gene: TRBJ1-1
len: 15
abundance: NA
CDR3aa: CASSLKQGPRSEAFF
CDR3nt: TGTGCCAGCAGCTTAAAACAGGGCCCAAGGTCTGAAGCTTTCTTT

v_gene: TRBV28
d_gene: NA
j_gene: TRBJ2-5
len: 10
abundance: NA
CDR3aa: CASSSLDMYF
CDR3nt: TGTGCCAGCAGTTCCCTCGACATGTACTTC

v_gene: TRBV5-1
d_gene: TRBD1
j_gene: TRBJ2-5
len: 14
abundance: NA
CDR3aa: CASSSGTGQETQYF
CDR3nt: TGCGCCAGCAGCTCAGGGACAGGCCAAGAGACCCAGTACTTC

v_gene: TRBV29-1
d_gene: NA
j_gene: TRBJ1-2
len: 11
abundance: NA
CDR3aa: CSVAGGVGYTF
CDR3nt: TGCAGCGTTGCTGGAGGGGTCGGCTACACCTTC

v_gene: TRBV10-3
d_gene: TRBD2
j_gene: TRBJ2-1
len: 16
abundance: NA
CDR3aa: CAISDGTSGLYNEQFF
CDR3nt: TGTGCCATCAGTGACGGGACTAGCGGCCTTTACAATGAGCAGTTCTTC

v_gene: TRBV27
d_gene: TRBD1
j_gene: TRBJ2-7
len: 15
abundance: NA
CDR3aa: CASSSGQGALYEQYF
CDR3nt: TGTGCCAGCAGCTCGGGACAGGGGGCTCTGTACGAGCAGTACTTC

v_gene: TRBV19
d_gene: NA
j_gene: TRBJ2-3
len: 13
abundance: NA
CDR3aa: CASSTWGVDTQYF
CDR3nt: TGTGCCAGTTCAACCTGGGGGGTCGATACGCAGTATTTT

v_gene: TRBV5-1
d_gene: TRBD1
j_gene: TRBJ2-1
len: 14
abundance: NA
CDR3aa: CASNVQGFPNEQFF
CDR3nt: TGCGCCAGCAACGTACAGGGGTTCCCGAATGAGCAGTTCTTC

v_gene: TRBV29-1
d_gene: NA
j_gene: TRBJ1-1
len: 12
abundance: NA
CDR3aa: CSVTGMGTEAFF
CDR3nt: TGCAGCGTCACAGGGATGGGGACTGAAGCTTTCTTT

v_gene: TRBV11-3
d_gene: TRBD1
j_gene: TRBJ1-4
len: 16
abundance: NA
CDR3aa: CASSDGRTGDSEKLFF
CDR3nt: TGTGCCAGCAGCGACGGTCGGACAGGGGATAGTGAAAAACTGTTTTTT

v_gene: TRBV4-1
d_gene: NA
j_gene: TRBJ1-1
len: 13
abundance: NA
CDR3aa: CASGFGVNTEAFF
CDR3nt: TGCGCCAGCGGCTTTGGGGTGAACACTGAAGCTTTCTTT

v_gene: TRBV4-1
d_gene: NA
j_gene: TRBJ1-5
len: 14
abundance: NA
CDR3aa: CASSHGDGYQPQHF
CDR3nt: TGCGCCAGCAGCCACGGGGACGGGTACCAGCCCCAGCATTTT

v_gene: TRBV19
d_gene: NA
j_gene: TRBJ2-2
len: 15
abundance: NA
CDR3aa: CASSTSASGSGELFF
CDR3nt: TGTGCCAGTAGTACCTCCGCTAGTGGGTCCGGGGAGCTGTTTTTT

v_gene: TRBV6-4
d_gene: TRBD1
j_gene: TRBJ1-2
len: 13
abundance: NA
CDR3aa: CASTDRDDGGYTF
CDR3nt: TGTGCCAGCACGGACAGGGACGACGGTGGCTACACCTTC

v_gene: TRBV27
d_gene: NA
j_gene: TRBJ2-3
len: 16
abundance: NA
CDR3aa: CASSTPYEGDTDTQYF
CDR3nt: TGTGCCAGCAGTACCCCCTACGAGGGGGACACAGATACGCAGTATTTT